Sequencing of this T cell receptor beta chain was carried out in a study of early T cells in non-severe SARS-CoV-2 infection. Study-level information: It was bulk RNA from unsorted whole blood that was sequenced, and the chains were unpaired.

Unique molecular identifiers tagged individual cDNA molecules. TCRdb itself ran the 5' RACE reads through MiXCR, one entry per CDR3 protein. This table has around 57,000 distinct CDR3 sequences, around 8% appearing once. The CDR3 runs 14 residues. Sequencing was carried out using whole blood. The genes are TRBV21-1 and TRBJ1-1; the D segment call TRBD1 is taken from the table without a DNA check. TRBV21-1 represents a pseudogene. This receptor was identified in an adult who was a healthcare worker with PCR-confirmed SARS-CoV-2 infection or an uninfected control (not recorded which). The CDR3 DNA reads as TGTGCCAGCAGCATGGGGGACCTGAACACTGAAGCTTTCTTT. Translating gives CASSMGDLNTEAFF.